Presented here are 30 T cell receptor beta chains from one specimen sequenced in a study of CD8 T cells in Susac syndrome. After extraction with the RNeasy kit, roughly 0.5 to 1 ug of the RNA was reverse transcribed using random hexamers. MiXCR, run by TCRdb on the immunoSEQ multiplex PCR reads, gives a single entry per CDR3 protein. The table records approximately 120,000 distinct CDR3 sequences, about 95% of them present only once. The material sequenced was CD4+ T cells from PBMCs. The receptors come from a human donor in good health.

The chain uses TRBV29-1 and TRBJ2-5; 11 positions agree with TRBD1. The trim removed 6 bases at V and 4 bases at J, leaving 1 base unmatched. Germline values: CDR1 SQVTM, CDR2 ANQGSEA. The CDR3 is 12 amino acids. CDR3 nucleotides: TGCAGCGTGGGGACAGGGGGAGAGACCCAGTACTTC. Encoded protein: CSVGTGGETQYF.

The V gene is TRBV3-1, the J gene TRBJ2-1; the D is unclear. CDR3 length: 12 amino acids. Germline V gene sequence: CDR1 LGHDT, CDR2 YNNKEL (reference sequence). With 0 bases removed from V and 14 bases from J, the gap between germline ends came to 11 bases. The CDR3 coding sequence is TGTGCCAGCAGCCAAGATTCGCTAGAGAAGTTCTTC. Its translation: CASSQDSLEKFF.

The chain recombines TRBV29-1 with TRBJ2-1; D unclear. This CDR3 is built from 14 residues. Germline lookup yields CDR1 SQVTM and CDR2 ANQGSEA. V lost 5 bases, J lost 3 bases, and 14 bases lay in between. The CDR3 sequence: CSVSKSQDYNEQFF. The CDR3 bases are TGCAGCGTTTCAAAAAGTCAAGACTACAATGAGCAGTTCTTC.

CDR3 nucleotides: TGCGCCAGCAGTGGAAACGGAGAGGGGGACTACGAGCAGTACTTC. This gives the protein CASSGNGEGDYEQYF. The gene calls are TRBV23-1 and TRBJ2-7; D perhaps matches TRBD1 (6 bases). TRBV23-1 is treated as an ORF (open reading frame) with a function not yet certain. V shed 5 bases and J shed 3 bases, with 17 bases lying between them. The CDR3 totals 15 residues.

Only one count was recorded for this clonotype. The CDR3 coding sequence is TGTGCCAGCAGCCACCAATTGACTACCACGGGAGATATAGATACGCAGTATTTT. This translates into CASSHQLTTTGDIDTQYF. The chain links TRBV4-2 to TRBJ2-3; D is perhaps TRBD2 (6 bases). This CDR3 contains 18 residues. The V gene lost 3 bases and the J gene lost 5 bases, with 24 bases spanning the gap. Looked up from germline, CDR1 is LGHNA and CDR2 is YNFKEQ.

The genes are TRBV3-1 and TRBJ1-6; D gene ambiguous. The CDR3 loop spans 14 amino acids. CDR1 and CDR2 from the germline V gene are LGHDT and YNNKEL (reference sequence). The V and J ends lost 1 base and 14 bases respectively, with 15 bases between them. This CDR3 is CASSQGPPGAALHF. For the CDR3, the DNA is TGTGCCAGCAGCCAAGGCCCCCCAGGAGCAGCCCTCCACTTT.

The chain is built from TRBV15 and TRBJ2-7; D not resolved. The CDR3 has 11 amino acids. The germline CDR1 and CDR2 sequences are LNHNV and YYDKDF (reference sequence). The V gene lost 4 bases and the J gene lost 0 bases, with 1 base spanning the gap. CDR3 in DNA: TGTGCCACCAGCACCTCCTACGAGCAGTACTTC. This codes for CATSTSYEQYF. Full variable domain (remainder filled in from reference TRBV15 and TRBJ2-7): DAMVIQNPRYQVTQFGKPVTLSCSQTLNHNVMYWYQQKSSQAPKLLFHYYDKDFNNEADTPDNFQSRRPNTSFCFLDIRSPGLGDTAMYLCATSTSYEQYFGPGTRLTVT.

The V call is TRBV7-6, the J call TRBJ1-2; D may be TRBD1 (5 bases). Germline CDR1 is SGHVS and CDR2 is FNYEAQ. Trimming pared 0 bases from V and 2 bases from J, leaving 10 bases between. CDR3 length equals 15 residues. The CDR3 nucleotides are TGTGCCAGCAGCTTAGCGCGGGGCGGAAACTATGGCTACACCTTC. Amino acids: CASSLARGGNYGYTF.

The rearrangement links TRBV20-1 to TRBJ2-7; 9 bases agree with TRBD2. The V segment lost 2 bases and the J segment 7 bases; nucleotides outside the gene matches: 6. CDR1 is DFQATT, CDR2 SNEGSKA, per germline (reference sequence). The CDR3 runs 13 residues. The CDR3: CSARMGTSLEQYF. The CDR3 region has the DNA TGCAGTGCTAGAATGGGGACTAGCCTGGAGCAGTACTTC.

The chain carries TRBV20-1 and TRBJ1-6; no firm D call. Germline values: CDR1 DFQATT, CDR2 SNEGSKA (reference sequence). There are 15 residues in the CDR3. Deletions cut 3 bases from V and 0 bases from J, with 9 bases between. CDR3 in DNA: TGCAGTGCTAGCTCCGGGAGCTCCTATAATTCACCCCTCCACTTT. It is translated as CSASSGSSYNSPLHF.

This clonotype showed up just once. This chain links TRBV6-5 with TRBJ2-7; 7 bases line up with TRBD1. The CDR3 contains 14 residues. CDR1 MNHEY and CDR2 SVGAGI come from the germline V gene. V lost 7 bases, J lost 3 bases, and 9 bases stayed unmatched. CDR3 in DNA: TGTGCCAGCACCCTACAGACAGGGAACTACGAGCAGTACTTC. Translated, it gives CASTLQTGNYEQYF.

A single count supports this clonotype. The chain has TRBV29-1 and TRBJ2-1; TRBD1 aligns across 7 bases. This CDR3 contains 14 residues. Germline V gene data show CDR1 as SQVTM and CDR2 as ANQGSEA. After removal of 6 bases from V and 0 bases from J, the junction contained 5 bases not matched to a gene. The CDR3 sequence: CSVRDRVSYNEQFF. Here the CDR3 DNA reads TGCAGCGTCCGCGACAGGGTCTCCTACAATGAGCAGTTCTTC.

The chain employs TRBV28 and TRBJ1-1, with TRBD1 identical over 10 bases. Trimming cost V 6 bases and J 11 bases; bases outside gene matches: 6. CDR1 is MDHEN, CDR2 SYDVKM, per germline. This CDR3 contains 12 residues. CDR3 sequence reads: CASRLGQGHAFF. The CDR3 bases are TGTGCCAGCAGACTGGGACAGGGGCACGCTTTCTTT.

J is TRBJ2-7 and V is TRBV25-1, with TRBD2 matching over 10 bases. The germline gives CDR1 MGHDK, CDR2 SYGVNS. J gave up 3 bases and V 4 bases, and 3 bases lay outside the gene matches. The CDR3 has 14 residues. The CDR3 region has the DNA TGTGCCAGCAGTGTACCTAGCGGGGGCTACGAGCAGTACTTC. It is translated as CASSVPSGGYEQYF.

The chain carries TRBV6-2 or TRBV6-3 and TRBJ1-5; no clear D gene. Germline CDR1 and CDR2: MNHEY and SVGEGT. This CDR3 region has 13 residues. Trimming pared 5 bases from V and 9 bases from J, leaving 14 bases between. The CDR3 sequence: CASSPVRVMPQHF. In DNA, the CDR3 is TGTGCCAGCAGTCCTGTTCGAGTCATGCCCCAGCATTTT.

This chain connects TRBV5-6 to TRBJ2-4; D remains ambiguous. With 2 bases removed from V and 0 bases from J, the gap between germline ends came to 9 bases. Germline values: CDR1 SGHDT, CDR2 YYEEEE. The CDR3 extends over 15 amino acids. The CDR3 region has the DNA TGTGCCAGCAGCTTAAGGAGTTTAGCCAAAAACATTCAGTACTTC. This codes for CASSLRSLAKNIQYF.

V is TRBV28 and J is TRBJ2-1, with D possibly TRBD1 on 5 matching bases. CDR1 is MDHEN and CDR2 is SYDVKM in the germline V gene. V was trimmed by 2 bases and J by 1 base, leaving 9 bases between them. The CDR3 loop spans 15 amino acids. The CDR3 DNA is TGTGCCAGCAGTTTAGCAGGGCCTTCCTACAATGAGCAGTTCTTC. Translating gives CASSLAGPSYNEQFF.

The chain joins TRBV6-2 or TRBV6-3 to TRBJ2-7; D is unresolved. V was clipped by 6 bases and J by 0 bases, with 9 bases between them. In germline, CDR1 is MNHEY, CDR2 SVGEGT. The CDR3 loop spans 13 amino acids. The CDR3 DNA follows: TGTGCCAGCAGCAACGGGCACTCCTACGAGCAGTACTTC. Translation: CASSNGHSYEQYF.

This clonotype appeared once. The CDR3 DNA follows: TGTGCCAGCAGTTTACCGGACCTGGGACTAGCGGGAGGGCCTGAGCAGTACTTC. This encodes CASSLPDLGLAGGPEQYF. The chain combines TRBV28 with TRBJ2-7; TRBD2 matches 16 bases. V was pared by 2 bases and J by 7 bases, with 11 bases of the junction left unmatched. CDR3 length equals 18 residues. CDR1 and CDR2 (germline): MDHEN, SYDVKM.

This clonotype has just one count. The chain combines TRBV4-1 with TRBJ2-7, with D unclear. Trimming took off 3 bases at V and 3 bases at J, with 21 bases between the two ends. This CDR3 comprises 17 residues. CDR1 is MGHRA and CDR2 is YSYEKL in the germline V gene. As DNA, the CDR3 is TGCGCCAGCAGCCAGGGCCCCCGCGACCCGCGGAGCTACGAGCAGTACTTC. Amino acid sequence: CASSQGPRDPRSYEQYF.

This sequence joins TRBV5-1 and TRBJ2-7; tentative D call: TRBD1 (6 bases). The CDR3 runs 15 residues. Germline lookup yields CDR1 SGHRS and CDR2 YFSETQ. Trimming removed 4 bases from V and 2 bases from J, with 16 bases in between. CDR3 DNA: TGCGCCAGCAGCGAAACAGGGTGGATTACCTACGAGCAGTACTTC. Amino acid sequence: CASSETGWITYEQYF.

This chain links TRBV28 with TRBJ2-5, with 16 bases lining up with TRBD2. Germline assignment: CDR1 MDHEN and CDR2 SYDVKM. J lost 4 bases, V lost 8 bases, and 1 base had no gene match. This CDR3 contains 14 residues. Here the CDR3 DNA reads TGTGCCAGCGGGACTAGCGGGAGGGGAGAGACCCAGTACTTC. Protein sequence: CASGTSGRGETQYF.

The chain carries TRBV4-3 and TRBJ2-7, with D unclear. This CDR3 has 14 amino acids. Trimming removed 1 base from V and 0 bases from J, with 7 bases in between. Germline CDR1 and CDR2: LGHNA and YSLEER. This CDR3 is CASSQARYSYEQYF. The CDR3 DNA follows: TGCGCCAGCAGCCAAGCCCGCTACTCCTACGAGCAGTACTTC.

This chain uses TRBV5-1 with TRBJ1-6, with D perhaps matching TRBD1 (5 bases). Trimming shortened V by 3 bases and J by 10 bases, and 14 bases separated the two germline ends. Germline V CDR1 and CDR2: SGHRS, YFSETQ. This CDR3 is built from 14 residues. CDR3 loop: CASSSAGVGSPLHF. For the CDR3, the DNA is TGCGCCAGCAGCTCGGCGGGGGTAGGGTCACCCCTCCACTTT.

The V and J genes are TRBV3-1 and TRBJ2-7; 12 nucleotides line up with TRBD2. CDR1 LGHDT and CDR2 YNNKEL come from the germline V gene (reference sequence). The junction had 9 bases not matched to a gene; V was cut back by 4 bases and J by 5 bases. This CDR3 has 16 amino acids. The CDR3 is CASSPYLLAGGNEQYF. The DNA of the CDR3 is TGTGCCAGCAGCCCCTACCTCCTAGCGGGAGGGAACGAGCAGTACTTC.

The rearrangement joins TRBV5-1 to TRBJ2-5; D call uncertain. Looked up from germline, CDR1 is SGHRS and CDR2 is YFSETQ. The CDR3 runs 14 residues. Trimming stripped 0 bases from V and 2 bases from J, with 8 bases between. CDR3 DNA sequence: TGCGCCAGCAGCTTGGCGTCGAAGCAAGAGACCCAGTACTTC. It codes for CASSLASKQETQYF.

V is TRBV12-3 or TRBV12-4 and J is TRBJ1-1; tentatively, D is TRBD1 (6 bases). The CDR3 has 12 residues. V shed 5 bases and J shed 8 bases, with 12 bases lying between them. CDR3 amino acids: CASSPTGFEAFF. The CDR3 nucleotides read TGTGCCAGCAGTCCAACAGGGTTCGAAGCTTTCTTT.

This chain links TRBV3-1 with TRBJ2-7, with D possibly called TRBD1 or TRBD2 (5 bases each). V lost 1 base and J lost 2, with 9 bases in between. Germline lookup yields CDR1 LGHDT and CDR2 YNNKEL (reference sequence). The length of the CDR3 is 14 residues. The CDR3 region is CASSQGDPAYEQYF. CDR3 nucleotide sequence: TGTGCCAGCAGCCAAGGGGACCCAGCCTACGAGCAGTACTTC.

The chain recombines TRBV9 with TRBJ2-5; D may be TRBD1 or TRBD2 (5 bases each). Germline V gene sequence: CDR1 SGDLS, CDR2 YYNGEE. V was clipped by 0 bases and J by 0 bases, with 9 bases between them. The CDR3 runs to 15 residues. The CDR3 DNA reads TGTGCCAGCAGCGTAGGTCTGGGGGACCAAGAGACCCAGTACTTC. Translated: CASSVGLGDQETQYF. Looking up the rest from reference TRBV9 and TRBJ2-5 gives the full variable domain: DSGVTQTPKHLITATGQRVTLRCSPRSGDLSVYWYQQSLDQGLQFLIQYYNGEERAKGNILERFSAQQFPDLHSELNLSSLELGDSALYFCASSVGLGDQETQYFGPGTRLLVL.

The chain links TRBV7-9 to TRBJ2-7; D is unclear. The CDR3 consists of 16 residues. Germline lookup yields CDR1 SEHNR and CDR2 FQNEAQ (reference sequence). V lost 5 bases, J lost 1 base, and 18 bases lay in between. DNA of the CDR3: TGTGCCAGCAGCCCGCGGAAGCTGTCAAGGTCCTACGAGCAGTACTTC. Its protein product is CASSPRKLSRSYEQYF.